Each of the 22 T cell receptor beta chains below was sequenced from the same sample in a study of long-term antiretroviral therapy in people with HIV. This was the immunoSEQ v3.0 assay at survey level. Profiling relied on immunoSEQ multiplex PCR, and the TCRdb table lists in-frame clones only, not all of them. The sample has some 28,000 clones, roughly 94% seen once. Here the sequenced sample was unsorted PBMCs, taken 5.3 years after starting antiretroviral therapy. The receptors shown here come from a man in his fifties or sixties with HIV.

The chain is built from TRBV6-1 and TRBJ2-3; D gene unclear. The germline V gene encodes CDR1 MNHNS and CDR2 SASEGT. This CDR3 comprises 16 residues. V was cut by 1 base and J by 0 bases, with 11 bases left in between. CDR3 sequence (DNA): TGTGCCAGCAGTGAAGGGGCGAGGCTTAGCACAGATACGCAGTATTTT. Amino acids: CASSEGARLSTDTQYF.

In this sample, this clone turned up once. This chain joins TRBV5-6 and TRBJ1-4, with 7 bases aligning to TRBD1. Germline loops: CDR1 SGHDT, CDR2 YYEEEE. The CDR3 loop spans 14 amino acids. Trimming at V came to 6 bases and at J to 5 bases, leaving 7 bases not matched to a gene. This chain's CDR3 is CASTSDRVNEKLFF. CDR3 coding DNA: TGTGCCAGCACCTCTGACAGGGTGAATGAAAAACTGTTTTTT.

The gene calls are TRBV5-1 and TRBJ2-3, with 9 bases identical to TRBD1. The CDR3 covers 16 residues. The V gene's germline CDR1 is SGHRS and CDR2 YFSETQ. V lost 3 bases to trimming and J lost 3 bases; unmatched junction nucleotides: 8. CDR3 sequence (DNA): TGCGCCAGCAGCTCCCGGACAGGGGAGGTAACAGATACGCAGTATTTT. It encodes CASSSRTGEVTDTQYF.

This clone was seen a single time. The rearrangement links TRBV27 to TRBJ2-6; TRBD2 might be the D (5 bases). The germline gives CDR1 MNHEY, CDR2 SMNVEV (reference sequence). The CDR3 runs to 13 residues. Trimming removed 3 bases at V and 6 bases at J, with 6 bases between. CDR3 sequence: CASSFREANVLTF. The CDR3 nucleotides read TGTGCCAGCAGTTTTCGGGAGGCCAACGTCCTGACTTTC.

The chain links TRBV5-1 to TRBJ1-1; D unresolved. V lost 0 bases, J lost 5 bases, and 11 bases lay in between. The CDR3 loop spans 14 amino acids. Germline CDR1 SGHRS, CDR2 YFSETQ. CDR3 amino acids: CASSLGVGRTEAFF. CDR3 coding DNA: TGCGCCAGCAGCTTGGGGGTAGGGAGAACTGAAGCTTTCTTT.

The CDR3 bases are TGCAGTGGGGGGGCAGATACGCAGTATTTT. Translated: CSGGADTQYF. The gene calls are TRBV20-1 and TRBJ2-3; perhaps TRBD2 as D (6 bases). This CDR3 region has 10 residues. Germline CDR1 reads DFQATT; CDR2 reads SNEGSKA (reference sequence). V gave up 7 bases and J gave up 4 bases, with 6 bases separating them.

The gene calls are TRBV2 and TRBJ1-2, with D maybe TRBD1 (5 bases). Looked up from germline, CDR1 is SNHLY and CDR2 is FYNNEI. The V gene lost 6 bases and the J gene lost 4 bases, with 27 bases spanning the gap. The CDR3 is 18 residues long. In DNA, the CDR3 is TGTGCCAGCAGAAAAGGGGTTAAAGGGGCGGCCGAGCGCTATGGCTACACCTTC. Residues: CASRKGVKGAAERYGYTF.

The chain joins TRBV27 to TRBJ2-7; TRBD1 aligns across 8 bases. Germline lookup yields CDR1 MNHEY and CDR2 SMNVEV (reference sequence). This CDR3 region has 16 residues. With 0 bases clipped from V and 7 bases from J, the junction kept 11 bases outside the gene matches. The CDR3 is CASSLSQQGAQEEQYF. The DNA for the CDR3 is TGTGCCAGCAGTTTATCGCAGCAGGGGGCGCAGGAGGAGCAGTACTTC.

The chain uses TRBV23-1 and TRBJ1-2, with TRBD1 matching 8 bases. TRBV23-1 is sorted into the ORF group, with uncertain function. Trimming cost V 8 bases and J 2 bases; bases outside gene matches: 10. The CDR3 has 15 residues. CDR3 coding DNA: TGCGCCAGCCGACAGACAGGGGCCGCCAACTATGGCTACACCTTC. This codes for CASRQTGAANYGYTF.

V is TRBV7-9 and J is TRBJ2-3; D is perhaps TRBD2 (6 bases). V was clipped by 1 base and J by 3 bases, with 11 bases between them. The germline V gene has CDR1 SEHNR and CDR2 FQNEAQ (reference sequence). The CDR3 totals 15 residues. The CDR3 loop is CASSLDIRGTDTQYF. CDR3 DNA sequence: TGTGCCAGCAGCTTAGATATCCGGGGGACAGATACGCAGTATTTT.

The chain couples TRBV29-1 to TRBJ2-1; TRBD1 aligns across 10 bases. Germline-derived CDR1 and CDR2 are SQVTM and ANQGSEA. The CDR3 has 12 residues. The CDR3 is CTLGTGAGEQFF. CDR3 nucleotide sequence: TGCACCCTGGGGACAGGGGCTGGTGAGCAGTTCTTC.

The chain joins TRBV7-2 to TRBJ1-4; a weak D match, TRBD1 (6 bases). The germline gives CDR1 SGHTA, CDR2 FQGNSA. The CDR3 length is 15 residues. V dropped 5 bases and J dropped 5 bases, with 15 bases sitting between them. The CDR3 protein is CASSPRGGLNEKLFF. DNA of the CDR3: TGTGCCAGCAGCCCTCGAGGGGGGTTAAATGAAAAACTGTTTTTT.

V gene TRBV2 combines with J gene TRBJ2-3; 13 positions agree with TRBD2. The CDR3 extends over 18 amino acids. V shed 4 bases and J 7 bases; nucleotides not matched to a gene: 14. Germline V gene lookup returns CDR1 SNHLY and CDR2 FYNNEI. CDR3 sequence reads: CASSGGTSGALRPNTQYF. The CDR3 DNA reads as TGTGCCAGCAGTGGCGGGACTAGCGGGGCGCTAAGACCAAATACGCAGTATTTT.

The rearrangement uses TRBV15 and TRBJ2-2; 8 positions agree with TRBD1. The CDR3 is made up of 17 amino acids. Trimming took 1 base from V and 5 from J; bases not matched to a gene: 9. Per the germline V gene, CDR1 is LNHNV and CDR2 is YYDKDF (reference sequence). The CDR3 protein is CATSRGTGSSITGELFF. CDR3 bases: TGTGCCACCAGCAGAGGGACAGGGAGCTCGATAACCGGGGAGCTGTTTTTT.

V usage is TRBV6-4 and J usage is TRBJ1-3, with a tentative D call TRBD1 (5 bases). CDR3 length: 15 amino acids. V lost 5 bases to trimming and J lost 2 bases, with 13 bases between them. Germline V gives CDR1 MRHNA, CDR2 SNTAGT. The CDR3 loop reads CASSSLDSTGNTIYF. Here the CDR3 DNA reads TGTGCCAGCAGTTCCCTCGACAGTACTGGAAACACCATATATTTT.

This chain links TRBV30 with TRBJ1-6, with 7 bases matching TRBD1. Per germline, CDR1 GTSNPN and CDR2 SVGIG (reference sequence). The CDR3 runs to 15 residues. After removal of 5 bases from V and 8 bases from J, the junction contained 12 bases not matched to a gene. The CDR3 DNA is TGTGCCTGGGCTGATGAGGGGGCTATCTATTCACCCCTCCACTTT. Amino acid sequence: CAWADEGAIYSPLHF.

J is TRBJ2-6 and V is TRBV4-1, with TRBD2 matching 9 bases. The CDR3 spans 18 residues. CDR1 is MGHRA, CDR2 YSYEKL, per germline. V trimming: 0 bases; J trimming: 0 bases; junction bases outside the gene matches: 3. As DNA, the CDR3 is TGCGCCAGCAGCCAAGAGTCACTAGCGGGCTCTGGGGCCAACGTCCTGACTTTC. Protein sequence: CASSQESLAGSGANVLTF.

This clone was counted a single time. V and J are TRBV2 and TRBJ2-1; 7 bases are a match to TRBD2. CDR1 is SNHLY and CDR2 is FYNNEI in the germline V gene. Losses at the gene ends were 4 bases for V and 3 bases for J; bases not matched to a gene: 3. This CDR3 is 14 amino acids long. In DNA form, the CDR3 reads TGTGCCAGCAGTGCTAGCGGTTACTACAATGAGCAGTTCTTC. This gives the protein CASSASGYYNEQFF.

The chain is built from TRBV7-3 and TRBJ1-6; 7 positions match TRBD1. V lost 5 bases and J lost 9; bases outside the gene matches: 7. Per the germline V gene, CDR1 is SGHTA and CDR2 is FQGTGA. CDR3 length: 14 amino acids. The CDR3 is CASSPDRVVSPLHF. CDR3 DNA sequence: TGTGCCAGCAGCCCCGACAGGGTGGTTTCACCCCTCCACTTT.

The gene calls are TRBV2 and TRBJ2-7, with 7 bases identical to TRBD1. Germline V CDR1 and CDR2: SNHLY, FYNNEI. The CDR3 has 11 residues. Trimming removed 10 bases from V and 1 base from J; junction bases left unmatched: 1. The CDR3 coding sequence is TGTGCCACGGGACAGTCCTACGAGCAGTACTTC. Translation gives CATGQSYEQYF.

Written as DNA, the CDR3 is TGTGCCATCAGTATGACAGGGGCCTACGAGCAGTACTTC. Translated, it gives CAISMTGAYEQYF. The chain employs TRBV10-3 and TRBJ2-7; 8 bases fit TRBD1. CDR1 is ENHRY and CDR2 is SYGVKD in the germline V gene. Germline trimming cut 5 bases from V and 2 bases from J; bases unmatched to any gene: 2. The CDR3 runs to 13 residues.

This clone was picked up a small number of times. DNA of the CDR3: TGTGCCAGCAGTGACCAGCCAAATTCACCCCTCCACTTT. Translating gives CASSDQPNSPLHF. The rearrangement links TRBV6-4 to TRBJ1-6; D is ambiguous. Trimming removed 2 bases at V and 7 bases at J, with 6 bases between. The CDR3 covers 13 residues. Germline loops: CDR1 MRHNA, CDR2 SNTAGT.